This T cell receptor beta chain stems from a study of cytomegalovirus exposure and HLA in healthy donors. General study findings and limits: TRBV6-2, TRBV6-3 and other indistinguishable V segments were excluded.

Points on this clone: Antigen unknown.

Primers included in the PCR were 60 Vbeta and 13 Jbeta primers. Profiling relied on immunoSEQ multiplex PCR, and the TCRdb table lists in-frame clones only, not all of them. The sample lists under 200,000 clones, roughly 79% occurring once. The CDR3 is 11 amino acids. Germline CDR1 ENHRY, CDR2 SYGVKD. Trimming pared 0 bases from V and 11 bases from J, leaving 7 bases between. The sample consisted of PBMCs. The chain couples TRBV10-3 to TRBJ1-2, with D unresolved. The source of this sequence is a young man in good health and CMV-seronegative. The CDR3 region is CAISESTSYTF. The CDR3 nucleotides read TGTGCCATCAGTGAGTCCACATCATACACCTTC.